This T cell receptor (beta chain) originates from a study of cytomegalovirus exposure and HLA in healthy donors. On the study more broadly: Caucasian-associated ancestry cluster membership applied to under 85% of some 400 genotyped donors. Overall study results and limits: In a later analysis, common viral pathogens appeared linked to several of the most significant clusters. The study dropped some indistinguishable V segments, TRBV6-2 and TRBV6-3 among them.

Vbeta (60) and Jbeta (13) primers were used in the PCR. In the authors' methods: In a later analysis, the count reached 76 million or so unique TCR beta chains, with roughly 11 million shared. The method was immunoSEQ multiplex PCR; TCRdb's version includes in-frame clones alone and lacks a portion of them. V, J and clone size were drawn from that table, and D and trimming were deduced from the DNA. The table records more than 150,000 clones, 80% to 85% of them present only once. A note on this clone: Its antigen is still unknown.

Germline V CDR1 and CDR2: SGHTA, FQGNSA. The V segment lost 4 bases and the J segment 2 bases; nucleotides outside the gene matches: 8. This CDR3 spans 15 amino acids. The clonotype originates from a boy aged 2-15 years in good health and CMV-seronegative. This sequence joins TRBV7-2 and TRBJ2-7, with TRBD1 identical over 7 bases. The material sequenced was PBMCs. In DNA form, the CDR3 reads TGTGCCAGCAGCTGGGCCGGGACAGCAACCTACGAGCAGTACTTC. Its translation: CASSWAGTATYEQYF. Based on the CDR3 plus reference TRBV7-2 and TRBJ2-7, the full variable domain is GAGVSQSPSNKVTEKGKDVELRCDPISGHTALYWYRQSLGQGLEFLIYFQGNSAPDKSGLPSDRFSAERTGGSVSTLTIQRTQQEDSAVYLCASSWAGTATYEQYFGPGTRLTVT.